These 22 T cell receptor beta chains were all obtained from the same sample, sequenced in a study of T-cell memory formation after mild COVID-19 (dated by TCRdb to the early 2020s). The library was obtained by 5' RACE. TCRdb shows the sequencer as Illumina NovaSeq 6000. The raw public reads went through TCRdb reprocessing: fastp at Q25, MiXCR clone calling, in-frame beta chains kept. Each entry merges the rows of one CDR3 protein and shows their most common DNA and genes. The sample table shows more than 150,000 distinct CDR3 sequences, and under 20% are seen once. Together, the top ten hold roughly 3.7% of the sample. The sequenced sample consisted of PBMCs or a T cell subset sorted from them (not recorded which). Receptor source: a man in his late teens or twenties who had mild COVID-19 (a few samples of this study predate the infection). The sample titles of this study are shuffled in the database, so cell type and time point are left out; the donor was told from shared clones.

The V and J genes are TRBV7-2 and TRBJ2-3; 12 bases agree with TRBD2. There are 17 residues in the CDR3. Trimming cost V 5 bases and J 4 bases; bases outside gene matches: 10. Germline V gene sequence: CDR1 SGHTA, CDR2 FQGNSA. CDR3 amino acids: CASSPRTSGVKADTQYF. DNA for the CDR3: TGTGCCAGCAGCCCGAGGACTAGCGGGGTAAAGGCAGATACGCAGTATTTT. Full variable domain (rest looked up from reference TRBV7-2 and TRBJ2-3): GAGVSQSPSNKVTEKGKDVELRCDPISGHTALYWYRQSLGQGLEFLIYFQGNSAPDKSGLPSDRFSAERTGGSVSTLTIQRTQQEDSAVYLCASSPRTSGVKADTQYFGPGTRLTVL.

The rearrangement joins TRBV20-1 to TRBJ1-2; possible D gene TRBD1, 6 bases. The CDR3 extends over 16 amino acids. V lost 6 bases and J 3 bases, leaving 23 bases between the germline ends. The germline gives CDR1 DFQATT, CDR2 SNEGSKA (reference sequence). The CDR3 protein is CSARISLDSVHYGYTF. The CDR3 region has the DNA TGCAGTGCGAGGATCAGCTTGGACAGTGTCCACTATGGCTACACCTTC.

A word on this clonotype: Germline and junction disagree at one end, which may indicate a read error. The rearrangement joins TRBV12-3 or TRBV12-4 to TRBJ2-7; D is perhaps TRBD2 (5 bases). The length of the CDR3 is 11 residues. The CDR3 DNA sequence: TGTGCCAGCAGTGGCCGAGGGCCGCCGGACTTC. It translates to CASSGRGPPDF.

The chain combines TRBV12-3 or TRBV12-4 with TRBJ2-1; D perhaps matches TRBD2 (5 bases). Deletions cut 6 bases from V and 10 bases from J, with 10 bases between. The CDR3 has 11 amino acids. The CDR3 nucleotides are TGTGCCAGCAGCACCACTAGGGAGCAGTTCTTC. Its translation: CASSTTREQFF.

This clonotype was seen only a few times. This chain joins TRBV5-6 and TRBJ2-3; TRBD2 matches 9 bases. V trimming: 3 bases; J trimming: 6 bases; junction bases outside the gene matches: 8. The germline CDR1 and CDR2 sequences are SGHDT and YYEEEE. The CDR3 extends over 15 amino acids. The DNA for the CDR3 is TGTGCCAGCAGCTACTTAGCGGGGGCAGGGGATACGCAGTATTTT. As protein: CASSYLAGAGDTQYF.

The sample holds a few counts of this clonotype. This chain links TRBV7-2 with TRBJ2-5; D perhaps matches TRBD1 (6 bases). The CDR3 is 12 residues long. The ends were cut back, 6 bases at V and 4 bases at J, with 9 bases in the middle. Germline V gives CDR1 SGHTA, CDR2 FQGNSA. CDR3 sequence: CASRQGLETQYF. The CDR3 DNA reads TGTGCCAGCAGGCAGGGGCTAGAGACCCAGTACTTC.

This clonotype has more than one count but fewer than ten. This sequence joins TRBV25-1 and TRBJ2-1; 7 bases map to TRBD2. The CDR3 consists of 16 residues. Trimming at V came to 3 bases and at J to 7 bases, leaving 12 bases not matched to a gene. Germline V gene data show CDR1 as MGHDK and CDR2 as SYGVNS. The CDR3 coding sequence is TGTGCCAGCAGTGATTTGATCCGAACCGGGGGGAATGAGCAGTTCTTC. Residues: CASSDLIRTGGNEQFF.

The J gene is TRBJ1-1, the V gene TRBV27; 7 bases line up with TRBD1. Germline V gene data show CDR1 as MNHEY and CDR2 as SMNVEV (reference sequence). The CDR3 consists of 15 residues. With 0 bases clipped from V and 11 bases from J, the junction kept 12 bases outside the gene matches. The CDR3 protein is CASSLSVGQGGEAFF. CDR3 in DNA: TGTGCCAGCAGTTTATCAGTCGGTCAGGGGGGCGAGGCTTTCTTT.

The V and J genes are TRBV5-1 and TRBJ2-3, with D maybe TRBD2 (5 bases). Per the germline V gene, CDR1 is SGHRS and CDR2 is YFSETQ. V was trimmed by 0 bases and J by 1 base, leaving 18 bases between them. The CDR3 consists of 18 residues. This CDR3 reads CASSLDGVVMLRTDTQYF. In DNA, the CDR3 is TGCGCCAGCAGCTTGGACGGGGTCGTGATGCTCCGCACAGATACGCAGTATTTT.

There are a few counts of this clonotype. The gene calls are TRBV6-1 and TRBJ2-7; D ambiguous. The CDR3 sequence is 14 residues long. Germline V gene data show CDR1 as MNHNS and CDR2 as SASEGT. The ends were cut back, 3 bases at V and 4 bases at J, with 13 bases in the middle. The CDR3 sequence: CASSDLSTGYEQYV. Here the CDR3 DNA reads TGTGCCAGCAGTGACCTGTCAACCGGATACGAGCAGTACGTC.

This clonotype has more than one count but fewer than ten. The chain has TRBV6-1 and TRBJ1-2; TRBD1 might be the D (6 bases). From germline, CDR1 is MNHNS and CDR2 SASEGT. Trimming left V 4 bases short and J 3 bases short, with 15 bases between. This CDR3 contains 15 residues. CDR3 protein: CASSAGEQRHYGYTF. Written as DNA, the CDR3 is TGTGCCAGCAGTGCAGGGGAACAGCGCCACTATGGCTACACCTTC.

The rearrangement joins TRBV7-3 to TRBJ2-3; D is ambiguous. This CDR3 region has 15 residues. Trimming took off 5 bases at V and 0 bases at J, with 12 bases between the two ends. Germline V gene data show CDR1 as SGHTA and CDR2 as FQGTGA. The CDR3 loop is CASSSLYLSTDTQYF. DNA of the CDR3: TGTGCCAGCAGCAGCCTCTACCTAAGCACAGATACGCAGTATTTT. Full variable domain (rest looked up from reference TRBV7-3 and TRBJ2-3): GAGVSQTPSNKVTEKGKYVELRCDPISGHTALYWYRQSLGQGPEFLIYFQGTGAADDSGLPNDRFFAVRPEGSVSTLKIQRTERGDSAVYLCASSSLYLSTDTQYFGPGTRLTVL.

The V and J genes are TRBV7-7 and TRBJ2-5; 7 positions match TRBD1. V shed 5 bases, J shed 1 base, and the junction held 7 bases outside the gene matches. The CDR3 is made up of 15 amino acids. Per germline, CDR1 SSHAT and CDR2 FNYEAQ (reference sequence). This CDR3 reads CASSPTGNPQETQYF. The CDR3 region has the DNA TGTGCCAGCAGCCCGACAGGGAATCCCCAAGAGACCCAGTACTTC.

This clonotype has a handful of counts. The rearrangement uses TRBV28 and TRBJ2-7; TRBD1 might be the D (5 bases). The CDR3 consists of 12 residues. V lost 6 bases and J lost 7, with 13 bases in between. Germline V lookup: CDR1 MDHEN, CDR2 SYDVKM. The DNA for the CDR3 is TGTGCCAGCAGCCTCAGGGTCGGGGAGCAGTACGTC. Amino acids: CASSLRVGEQYV.

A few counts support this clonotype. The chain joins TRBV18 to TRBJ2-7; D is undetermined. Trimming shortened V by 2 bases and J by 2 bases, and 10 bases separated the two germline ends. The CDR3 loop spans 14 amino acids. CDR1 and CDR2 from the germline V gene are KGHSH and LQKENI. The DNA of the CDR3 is TGTGCCAGCTCACCAGCCGGACCGCCCTACGAGCAGTACGTC. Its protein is CASSPAGPPYEQYV.

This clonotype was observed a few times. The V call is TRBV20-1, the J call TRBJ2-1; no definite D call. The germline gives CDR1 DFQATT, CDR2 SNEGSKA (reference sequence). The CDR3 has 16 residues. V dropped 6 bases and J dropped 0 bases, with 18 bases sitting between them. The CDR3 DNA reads TGCAGTGCCCCTTCGCTGGCTAGGAGCTCCTACAATGAGCAGTTCTTC. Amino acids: CSAPSLARSSYNEQFF.

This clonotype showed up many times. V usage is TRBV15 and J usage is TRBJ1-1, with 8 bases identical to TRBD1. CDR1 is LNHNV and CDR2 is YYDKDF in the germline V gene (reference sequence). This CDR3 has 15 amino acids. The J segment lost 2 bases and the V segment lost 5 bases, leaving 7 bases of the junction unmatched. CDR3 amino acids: CATSPLTGVNTEAFF. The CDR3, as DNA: TGTGCCACCAGCCCCCTGACAGGGGTCAACACTGAAGCTTTCTTT.

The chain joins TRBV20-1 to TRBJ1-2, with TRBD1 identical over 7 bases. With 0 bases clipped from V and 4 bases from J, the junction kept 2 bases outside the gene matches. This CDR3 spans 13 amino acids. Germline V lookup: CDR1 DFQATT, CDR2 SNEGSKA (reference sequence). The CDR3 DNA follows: TGCAGTGCTAGAGATCCAGGGGGCTATGGCTACACCTTC. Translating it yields CSARDPGGYGYTF.

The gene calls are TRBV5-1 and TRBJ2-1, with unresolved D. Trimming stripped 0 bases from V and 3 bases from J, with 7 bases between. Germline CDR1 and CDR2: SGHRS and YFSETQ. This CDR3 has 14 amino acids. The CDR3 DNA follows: TGCGCCAGCAGCTTGGCCGTTGACTACAATGAGCAGTTCTTC. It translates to CASSLAVDYNEQFF.

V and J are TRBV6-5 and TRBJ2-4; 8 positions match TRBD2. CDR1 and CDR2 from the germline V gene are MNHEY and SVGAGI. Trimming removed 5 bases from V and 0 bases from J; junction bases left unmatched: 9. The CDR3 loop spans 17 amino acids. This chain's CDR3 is CASSGTLAGRAKNIQYF. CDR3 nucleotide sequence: TGTGCCAGCAGTGGTACCTTAGCGGGAAGAGCCAAAAACATTCAGTACTTC.

CDR3 residues: CASSGQGLGSDTQYF. CDR3 sequence (DNA): TGTGCCAGCAGTGGACAGGGCTTGGGCTCAGATACGCAGTATTTT. This sequence joins TRBV6-2 or TRBV6-3 and TRBJ2-3; TRBD1 aligns across 8 bases. The CDR3 runs 15 residues. The germline CDR1 and CDR2 sequences are MNHEY and SVGEGT. The trim removed 5 bases at V and 4 bases at J, leaving 8 bases unmatched.

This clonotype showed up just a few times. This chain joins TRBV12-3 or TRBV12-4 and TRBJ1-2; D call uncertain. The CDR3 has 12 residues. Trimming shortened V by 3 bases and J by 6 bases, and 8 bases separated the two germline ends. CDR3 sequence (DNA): TGTGCCAGCAGTTTCGGGGTCGATGGCTACACCTTC. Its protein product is CASSFGVDGYTF.